The following is a TCR beta chain sequence with its context. This specimen belongs to a study of OX40 agonist ivuxolimab in advanced cancers. Libraries were prepared by immunoSEQ multiplex PCR; TCRdb keeps only in-frame clonotypes and omits some of them. The data contain about 68,000 clones, 90% to 95% of them seen just once; the ten biggest clones take up 0.31%. The CDR3 loop spans 16 amino acids. With 0 bases clipped from V and 1 base from J, the junction kept 3 bases outside the gene matches. CDR1 is ENHRY and CDR2 is SYGVKD in the germline V gene. The TCR originated in an adult with an advanced solid tumor such as melanoma, head and neck, liver or kidney cancer. The sample in question was CD4+ or CD8+ T cells sorted from blood, obtained in a trial of the OX40 agonist ivuxolimab. The genes are TRBV10-3 and TRBJ1-3, with 7 bases identical to TRBD1. The CDR3 spells CAISESTGASGNTIYF. The CDR3 coding sequence is TGTGCCATCAGTGAGTCAACAGGGGCTTCTGGAAACACCATATATTTT.